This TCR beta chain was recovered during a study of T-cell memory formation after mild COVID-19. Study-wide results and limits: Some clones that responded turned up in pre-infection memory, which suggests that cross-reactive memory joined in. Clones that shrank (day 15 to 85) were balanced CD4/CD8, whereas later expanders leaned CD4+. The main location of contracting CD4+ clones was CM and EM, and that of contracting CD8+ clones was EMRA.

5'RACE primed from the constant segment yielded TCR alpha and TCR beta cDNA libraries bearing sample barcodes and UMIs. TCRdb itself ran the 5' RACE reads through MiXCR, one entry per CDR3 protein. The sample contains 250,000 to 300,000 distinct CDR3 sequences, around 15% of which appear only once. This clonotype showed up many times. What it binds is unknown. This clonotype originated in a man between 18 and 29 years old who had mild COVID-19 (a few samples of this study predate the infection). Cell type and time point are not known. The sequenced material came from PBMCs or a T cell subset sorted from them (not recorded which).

The CDR3 loop reads CASKDQGMNTEAFF. The CDR3 coding sequence is TGCGCCAGCAAGGATCAGGGGATGAACACTGAAGCTTTCTTT. V usage is TRBV5-1 and J usage is TRBJ1-1; a possible D gene is TRBD1 (6 bases). Germline CDR1 reads SGHRS; CDR2 reads YFSETQ. V was shortened by 6 bases and J by 0 bases, with 12 bases between the two germline ends. The CDR3 is made up of 14 amino acids. Full variable domain (remainder filled in from reference TRBV5-1 and TRBJ1-1): KAGVTQTPRYLIKTRGQQVTLSCSPISGHRSVSWYQQTPGQGLQFLFEYFSETQRNKGNFPGRFSGRQFSNSRSEMNVSTLELGDSALYLCASKDQGMNTEAFFGQGTRLTVV.